The rows below give T cell receptor beta chains drawn from one sample of a study of lymphopenia after photon versus proton radiotherapy. Generated by immunoSEQ multiplex PCR, the TCRdb table keeps only in-frame clones and is missing some. Among roughly 38,000 clones, about 90% were seen once, and the ten largest hold 13% to 15%. The input for sequencing was peripheral blood, taken from a patient treated with photon-based radiotherapy. Receptors were obtained from a man in his sixties with cholangiocarcinoma. Both conserved end residues are part of each CDR3. The D gene is left open where the match is weak. Only part of the rows carry a size: once, few, many, or a class if the clone is expanded.

V gene: TRBV5-4
J gene: TRBJ2-1
clone size: NA
D gene: TRBD2
CDR3 protein: CASSFGLAGSNEQFF
CDR3 DNA: TGTGCCAGCAGCTTCGGCCTAGCGGGATCAAATGAGCAGTTCTTC

V gene: TRBV5-4
J gene: TRBJ2-3
clone size: NA
D gene: NA
CDR3 protein: CASSLTQGLIF
CDR3 DNA: TGTGCCAGCAGCTTGACGCAAGGGCTTATTTTT

V gene: TRBV19
J gene: TRBJ2-7
clone size: NA
D gene: TRBD1
CDR3 protein: CASSRGQTLDEQYF
CDR3 DNA: TGTGCCAGTAGTAGGGGACAGACGCTGGACGAGCAGTACTTC

V gene: TRBV4-1
J gene: TRBJ1-2
clone size: NA
D gene: NA
CDR3 protein: CASSPQSNYGYTF
CDR3 DNA: TGCGCCAGCAGCCCGCAGTCTAACTATGGCTACACCTTC

V gene: TRBV28
J gene: TRBJ2-1
clone size: NA
D gene: NA
CDR3 protein: CASSSPQGLGLSSYNEQFF
CDR3 DNA: TGTGCCAGCAGTTCACCCCAGGGTCTCGGGCTTAGCTCCTACAATGAGCAGTTCTTC

V gene: TRBV29-1
J gene: TRBJ2-1
clone size: once
D gene: NA
CDR3 protein: CSVSGPRNEQFF
CDR3 DNA: TGCAGCGTTTCGGGACCCCGAAATGAGCAGTTCTTC

V gene: TRBV7-3
J gene: TRBJ2-1
clone size: NA
D gene: NA
CDR3 protein: CASRDGRTSYNEQFF
CDR3 DNA: TGTGCCAGCAGGGATGGGCGGACTTCCTACAATGAGCAGTTCTTC

V gene: TRBV6-5
J gene: TRBJ1-5
clone size: NA
D gene: NA
CDR3 protein: CASSLRAMGQPQHF
CDR3 DNA: TGTGCCAGCAGCCTGCGGGCGATGGGTCAGCCCCAGCATTTT

V gene: TRBV29-1
J gene: TRBJ2-5
clone size: NA
D gene: NA
CDR3 protein: CSVGSGSQQETQYF
CDR3 DNA: TGCAGCGTGGGGTCCGGGAGCCAACAAGAGACCCAGTACTTC

V gene: TRBV5-6
J gene: TRBJ2-7
clone size: NA
D gene: NA
CDR3 protein: CASSLAYEQYF
CDR3 DNA: TGTGCCAGCAGCCTTGCCTACGAGCAGTACTTC